This entry lists 5 T cell receptor beta chains sequenced from one sample in a study of cytomegalovirus exposure and HLA in healthy donors (dated by TCRdb to about 2017). The library came from the immunoSEQ multiplex PCR assay. A mixture of 60 forward primers for TCR Vbeta segments and 13 reverse primers for TCR Jbeta segments was used in the multiplex PCR. TCRdb took this table from immuneACCESS and kept in-frame rearrangements with V and J called. Such tables lack part of the clones; where checked against another copy, unresolved V genes explain under half of the gap, and the rest is unexplained. The sample contains under 200,000 clones, around 80% of them found a single time. The ten biggest clones cover 0.75% to 0.8% of the sample. The sample was PBMCs. Receptors originate from a female donor in good health and CMV-seronegative.

The chain carries TRBV7-2 and TRBJ1-1; D gene ambiguous. Germline CDR1 and CDR2: SGHTA and FQGNSA. The V and J ends lost 1 base and 6 bases respectively, with 9 bases between them. The CDR3 is 13 amino acids. The CDR3 nucleotides read TGTGCCAGCAGCTTAGTTACGGGTGCTGAAGCTTTCTTT. Its protein is CASSLVTGAEAFF.

This sequence joins TRBV2 and TRBJ2-3, with a possible D match to TRBD2 (5 bases). The length of the CDR3 is 11 residues. Between the trimmed V and J ends, which lost 8 bases and 7 bases, there was a span of 10 bases. Germline loops: CDR1 SNHLY, CDR2 FYNNEI. The CDR3 reads CASRWENTQYF. CDR3 DNA sequence: TGTGCCAGCCGGTGGGAGAATACGCAGTATTTT.

V usage is TRBV6-7 and J usage is TRBJ2-7; 9 positions match TRBD1. TRBV6-7 is placed among ORFs of uncertain function. The CDR3 has 12 amino acids. V gave up 9 bases and J gave up 6 bases; unmatched junction bases: 6. The CDR3 sequence: CASHWTGAEQYF. The CDR3 DNA follows: TGTGCCAGTCATTGGACAGGGGCCGAGCAGTACTTC.

V is TRBV5-1 and J is TRBJ1-2; no firm D call. CDR1 is SGHRS, CDR2 YFSETQ, per germline. The CDR3 has 14 residues. V lost 0 bases and J 6 bases, leaving 12 bases between the germline ends. CDR3 sequence: CASSLARGHDGYTF. The CDR3 nucleotides read TGCGCCAGCAGCTTGGCCAGAGGGCACGATGGCTACACCTTC. Variable domain in full (rest from reference TRBV5-1 and TRBJ1-2): KAGVTQTPRYLIKTRGQQVTLSCSPISGHRSVSWYQQTPGQGLQFLFEYFSETQRNKGNFPGRFSGRQFSNSRSEMNVSTLELGDSALYLCASSLARGHDGYTFGSGTRLTVV.

The rearrangement links TRBV21-1 to TRBJ2-5; the D call in the table, TRBD2, was not verified against the DNA. TRBV21-1 is flagged as a pseudogene. The CDR3 has 13 residues. The CDR3 DNA follows: TGTGCCAGCAGCAGACGAACGCGGGAGACCCAGTACTTC. Protein product: CASSRRTRETQYF.